The entry below describes one TCR beta chain. Antigen: not known. Germline V lookup: CDR1 LGHNT, CDR2 FRNRAP. The ends lost 6 bases at V and 8 bases at J; junction bases unmatched: 9. The CDR3 consists of 13 residues. This sample stems from a study of CD8+CD57+ T cells in acquired aplastic anemia. It was genomic DNA that served as the template for profiling TCR beta VDJ and CDR3. Each CDR3 protein is one row after TCRdb ran MiXCR on the reads. The sample comprises 150,000 to 160,000 distinct CDR3 sequences, about 52% of which are singletons, and approximately 12% rests with the top ten. General study findings and limits: Significant differences in CD8+ Simpson's diversity were not observed between patients and controls. Roughly 27 shared CD8+ CDR3s appeared highly expressed within patients' immunodominant clones.

Sequenced patients had shown CD8+CD57+ cell expansion by flow cytometry. The TCR was taken from a human donor with aplastic anemia. Sample: sorted CD4+, CD8+, or CD8+CD57+ T cells (not recorded which) from PBMCs. V is TRBV12-5 and J is TRBJ1-2; 7 bases are a match to TRBD1. The CDR3 nucleotides read TGTGCTAGTGGCCTCAGGGGGGGCCGGGGCTACACCTTC. Protein: CASGLRGGRGYTF.